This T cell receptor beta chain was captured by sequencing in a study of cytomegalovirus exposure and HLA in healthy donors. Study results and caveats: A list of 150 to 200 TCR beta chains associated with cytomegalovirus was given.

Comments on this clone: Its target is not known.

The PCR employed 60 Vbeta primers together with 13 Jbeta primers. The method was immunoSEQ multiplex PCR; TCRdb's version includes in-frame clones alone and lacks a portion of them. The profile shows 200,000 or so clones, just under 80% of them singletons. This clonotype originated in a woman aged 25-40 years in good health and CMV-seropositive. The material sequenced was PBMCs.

CDR3 bases: TGTGCCAGCAGTGCCATAACCCCGAAACCTGGCGCTTTCTTT. Its protein product is CASSAITPKPGAFF. The rearrangement links TRBV6-1 to TRBJ1-1; no definite D call. Germline CDR1 MNHNS, CDR2 SASEGT. Trimming took 4 bases from V and 11 from J, leaving 20 bases between them. The CDR3 extends over 14 amino acids.